This TCR beta chain was captured in a study of T cell changes during pregnancy in multiple sclerosis. TCRdb's table, derived via immunoSEQ multiplex PCR, lists solely in-frame clones and lacks some. The table includes tens of thousands of clones, 80% to 95% detected once. CDR1 and CDR2 from the germline V gene are SGHDT and YYEEEE. This CDR3 comprises 14 residues. The junction had 2 bases not matched to a gene; V was cut back by 3 bases and J by 5 bases. Here the sequenced sample was peripheral blood, taken in the first trimester of pregnancy. The clonotype comes from a female donor with multiple sclerosis, enrolled in a pregnancy study. The genes are TRBV5-6 and TRBJ2-5, with 12 bases matching TRBD2. CDR3 sequence reads: CASSSSGGAETQYF. CDR3 DNA: TGTGCCAGCAGCTCTAGCGGGGGGGCCGAGACCCAGTACTTC.